A selection of T cell receptor beta chains follows, all from one sample in a study of blood T cell repertoires in COVID-19. Clones were sequenced by immunoSEQ multiplex PCR, and TCRdb holds only the in-frame ones, with some missing. Of more than 300,000 clones in the sample, roughly 83% were seen once. The sequencing sample was made of peripheral blood. Receptors were obtained from a woman in her forties or fifties with acute or convalescent COVID-19. CDR3s include the opening cysteine and the closing phenylalanine or tryptophan. Only some rows state a clone size, as once, few, many or a class for expanded clones.

j_gene	abundance	v_gene	CDR3aa
TRBJ2-7	few	TRBV9	CASSPSAGETYEQYF
TRBJ2-1	-	TRBV14	CASSLIGASSYNEQFF
TRBJ2-1	-	TRBV7-2	CASSFWTSSYNEQFF
TRBJ2-2	-	TRBV9	CASSGGLAGVADTGELFF
TRBJ1-6	-	TRBV6-1	CASSEKWTGGGNSPLHF
TRBJ1-5	-	TRBV18	CASSPQQGRLNNQPQHF
TRBJ1-4	-	TRBV24-1	CATSEWGEKLFF
TRBJ2-1	-	TRBV4-3	CASSQGAGRGGRGYNEQFF
TRBJ1-4	-	TRBV7-2	CASSLGLRNEKLFF
TRBJ2-5	-	TRBV27	CASSQAGPVGTQYF
TRBJ2-3	-	TRBV24-1	CATSGKTGILETDTQYF
TRBJ2-7	-	TRBV28	CASSPSGRVYEQYF
TRBJ2-1	few	TRBV6-4	CASSDSPSGRNEQFF
TRBJ1-4	-	TRBV11-2	CASRLSAGGGEKLFF
TRBJ1-1	-	TRBV21-1	CASSKEAGVPTEAFF
TRBJ1-3	once	TRBV6-1	CASSHGQFSGNTIYF
TRBJ1-1	-	TRBV27	CASSLRGTGGLYTEAFF
TRBJ2-5	-	TRBV7-2	CASRPTWSGQETQYF